Each of the 16 T cell receptor beta chains below was sequenced from the same sample in a study of T-cell reconstitution after alpha-beta-depleted transplantation in children. A library of TCRbeta sequences, prepared with unique molecular identifiers, was generated. Each CDR3 protein gets one entry after TCRdb re-called the PCR reads with MiXCR. This table has 280,000 or so distinct CDR3 sequences, 11% appearing once. Sample: peripheral blood, taken 180 days after TCRalphabeta/CD19-depleted stem cell transplant. The source is a male patient between 2 and 10 years old who had a stem cell transplant for chronic granulomatous disease, so the T cells may come from the graft donor.

This clonotype showed up many times. The chain combines TRBV11-2 with TRBJ2-5; D not certain. V lost 4 bases and J 4 bases, leaving 13 bases between the germline ends. The length of the CDR3 is 14 residues. The germline V gene has CDR1 SGHAT and CDR2 FQNNGV. CDR3 in DNA: TGTGCCAGCAGCTCCCGAGACAATCGAGAGACCCAGTACTTC. The encoded protein is CASSSRDNRETQYF.

This clonotype was seen many times. This CDR3 is CASSLRLGEQFF. The CDR3 DNA reads TGTGCCAGCTCACTAAGGCTGGGTGAGCAGTTCTTC. The chain employs TRBV18 and TRBJ2-1; D gene ambiguous. V dropped 4 bases and J dropped 9 bases, with 10 bases sitting between them. Germline V lookup: CDR1 KGHSH, CDR2 LQKENI. The CDR3 loop spans 12 amino acids.

This clonotype appeared many times. V and J are TRBV5-1 and TRBJ2-2; D is unresolved. Trimming stripped 1 base from V and 1 base from J, with 14 bases between. The CDR3 covers 17 residues. The V gene's germline CDR1 is SGHRS and CDR2 YFSETQ. CDR3 nucleotide sequence: TGCGCCAGCAGCTTGAGGCAGATCCTAAAGAACACCGGGGAGCTGTTTTTT. It is translated as CASSLRQILKNTGELFF.

V usage is TRBV6-5 and J usage is TRBJ2-5, with 8 bases lining up with TRBD1. CDR1 is MNHEY and CDR2 is SVGAGI in the germline V gene. The CDR3 length is 17 residues. V lost 3 bases to trimming and J lost 7 bases; unmatched junction nucleotides: 16. The CDR3 here is CASSYMSEGQGEGTQYF. CDR3 nucleotide sequence: TGTGCCAGCAGTTATATGTCGGAAGGACAGGGCGAAGGGACCCAGTACTTC.

This clonotype has more than one count but fewer than ten. The J gene is TRBJ2-2, the V gene TRBV4-2, with 7 bases lining up with TRBD1. CDR1 LGHNA and CDR2 YNFKEQ come from the germline V gene. V lost 1 base to trimming and J lost 1 base; unmatched junction nucleotides: 3. The CDR3 spans 16 residues. Here the CDR3 reads CASSQVGDRNTGELFF. In DNA form, the CDR3 reads TGTGCCAGCAGCCAAGTCGGGGACAGGAACACCGGGGAGCTGTTTTTT.

CDR3 protein: CASSQDGDNEQFF. Written as DNA, the CDR3 is TGCGCCAGCAGCCAAGATGGCGACAATGAGCAGTTCTTC. The V and J genes are TRBV4-3 and TRBJ2-1; D is unclear. Germline lookup yields CDR1 LGHNA and CDR2 YSLEER. The CDR3 runs 13 residues. V lost 0 bases and J lost 5, with 5 bases in between.

On this clonotype itself: A much larger clone is a single base away; this may be a read error. The gene calls are TRBV20-1 and TRBJ1-2; weak D call: TRBD1 (6 bases). Germline assignment: CDR1 DFQATT and CDR2 SNEGSKA (reference sequence). The CDR3 is 15 amino acids. The CDR3 sequence: CSARGLARGAYGSTF. In DNA form, the CDR3 reads TGCAGTGCTAGAGGGCTTGCCAGGGGTGCCTATGGCTCCACCTTC.

In this sample, this clonotype turned up many times. The rearrangement uses TRBV7-2 and TRBJ1-5; D is unclear. Germline V lookup: CDR1 SGHTA, CDR2 FQGNSA. Between the trimmed V and J ends, which lost 1 base and 7 bases, there was a span of 5 bases. This CDR3 region has 12 residues. CDR3 DNA: TGTGCCAGCAGCTTAGTATCCCAGCCCCAGCATTTT. The encoded protein is CASSLVSQPQHF.

This clonotype was detected many times. The chain links TRBV6-1 to TRBJ1-4; D remains ambiguous. The CDR3 spans 15 residues. With 6 bases removed from V and 5 bases from J, the gap between germline ends came to 16 bases. Germline V lookup: CDR1 MNHNS, CDR2 SASEGT. The CDR3 protein is CASSLEKDGNEKLFF. The CDR3, as DNA: TGTGCCAGCAGCCTCGAGAAGGATGGGAATGAAAAACTGTTTTTT.

This clonotype was observed at least ten times. This chain connects TRBV28 to TRBJ2-3; 8 nucleotides agree with TRBD1. The CDR3 consists of 14 residues. Germline-derived CDR1 and CDR2 are MDHEN and SYDVKM. The V and J ends lost 3 bases and 4 bases, in that order; junction bases with no gene match: 3. CDR3 DNA sequence: TGTGCCAGCAGTTTTCAGGGGGCGGCAGATACGCAGTATTTT. Translating gives CASSFQGAADTQYF. Together with reference TRBV28 and TRBJ2-3, the CDR3 gives the full variable domain: DVKVTQSSRYLVKRTGEKVFLECVQDMDHENMFWYRQDPGLGLRLIYFSYDVKMKEKGDIPEGYSVSREKKERFSLILESASTNQTSMYLCASSFQGAADTQYFGPGTRLTVL.

This clonotype has ten or more counts. The rearrangement joins TRBV20-1 to TRBJ2-7; D perhaps matches TRBD2 (5 bases). CDR1 is DFQATT and CDR2 is SNEGSKA in the germline V gene (reference sequence). Trimming took off 3 bases at V and 4 bases at J, with 16 bases between the two ends. This CDR3 comprises 14 residues. In DNA, the CDR3 is TGCAGTGCTAGCCCCGGACTTTCCCCGTACGAGCAGTACTTC. Residues: CSASPGLSPYEQYF.

This clonotype was seen many times. This rearrangement joins TRBV20-1 to TRBJ2-1; possible D gene TRBD2, 5 bases. This CDR3 is built from 16 residues. The V gene's germline CDR1 is DFQATT and CDR2 SNEGSKA (reference sequence). V lost 5 bases and J 0 bases, leaving 17 bases between the germline ends. CDR3 in amino acids: CSAGLLRGSSYNEQFF. The DNA of the CDR3 is TGCAGTGCTGGGTTGTTGCGAGGGAGCTCCTACAATGAGCAGTTCTTC.

This clonotype was counted a few times. The chain uses TRBV12-3 or TRBV12-4 and TRBJ2-7; TRBD2 matches at 9 bases. Germline trimming cut 7 bases from V and 3 bases from J; bases unmatched to any gene: 10. The length of the CDR3 is 15 residues. The DNA for the CDR3 is TGTGCCAGCAAATATAGCGGGGGAAATCGCTACGAGCAGTACTTC. It translates to CASKYSGGNRYEQYF.

This clonotype was found many times. The rearrangement uses TRBV5-1 and TRBJ2-1, with D hard to call. V was clipped by 2 bases and J by 8 bases, with 14 bases between them. CDR3 length: 14 amino acids. Germline assignment: CDR1 SGHRS and CDR2 YFSETQ. The CDR3 nucleotides are TGCGCCAGCAGCTTTTCCCCCCCCCTGGATGAGCAGTTCTTC. Protein product: CASSFSPPLDEQFF. Full variable domain (remainder filled in from reference TRBV5-1 and TRBJ2-1): KAGVTQTPRYLIKTRGQQVTLSCSPISGHRSVSWYQQTPGQGLQFLFEYFSETQRNKGNFPGRFSGRQFSNSRSEMNVSTLELGDSALYLCASSFSPPLDEQFFGPGTRLTVL.

This clonotype was seen at least ten times. This sequence joins TRBV13 and TRBJ2-3; D gene unclear. The V end lost 4 bases, the J end lost 9 bases, and 11 bases lay between the germline ends. Germline assignment: CDR1 PRHDT and CDR2 FYEKMQ (reference sequence). The CDR3 has 12 residues. The CDR3 protein is CASSSRMNTQYF. CDR3 nucleotides: TGTGCCAGCAGCTCCCGAATGAACACGCAGTATTTT.

This clonotype was picked up many times. The V and J genes are TRBV5-1 and TRBJ2-5; the match to TRBD1 covers 7 bases. The CDR3 extends over 14 amino acids. The ends lost 4 bases at V and 3 bases at J; junction bases unmatched: 6. Germline CDR1 SGHRS, CDR2 YFSETQ. CDR3 nucleotide sequence: TGCGCCAGCAGCGAGTGGACAGGAAAAGAGACCCAGTACTTC. Translating gives CASSEWTGKETQYF.